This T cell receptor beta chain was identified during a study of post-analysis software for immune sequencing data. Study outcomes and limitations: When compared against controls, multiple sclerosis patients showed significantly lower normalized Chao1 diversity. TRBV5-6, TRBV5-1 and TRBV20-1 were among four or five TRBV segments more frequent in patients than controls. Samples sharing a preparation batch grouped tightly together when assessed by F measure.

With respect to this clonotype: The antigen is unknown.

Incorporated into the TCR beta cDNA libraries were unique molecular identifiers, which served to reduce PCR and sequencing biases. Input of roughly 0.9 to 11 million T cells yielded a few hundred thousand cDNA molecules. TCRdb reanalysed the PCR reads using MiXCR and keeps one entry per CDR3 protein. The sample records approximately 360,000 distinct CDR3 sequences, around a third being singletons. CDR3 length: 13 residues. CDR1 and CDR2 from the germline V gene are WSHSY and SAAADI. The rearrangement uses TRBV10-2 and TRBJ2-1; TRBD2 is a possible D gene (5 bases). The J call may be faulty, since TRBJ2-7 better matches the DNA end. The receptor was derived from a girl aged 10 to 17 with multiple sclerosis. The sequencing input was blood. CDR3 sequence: CASEGSSYNEQYF. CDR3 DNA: TGCGCAAGCGAGGGAAGCTCCTACAATGAGCAGTACTTC.